Below, 21 T cell receptor beta chains from the same sample are listed, as sequenced in a study of blood T cell repertoires in COVID-19. The protocol was immunoSEQ multiplex PCR, while the TCRdb copy is restricted to in-frame clones and leaves out a portion. The repertoire holds about 3,800 clones, with 91% as singletons. Sequencing used peripheral blood. Every receptor here comes from a middle-aged man with active COVID-19.

The chain carries TRBV6-4 and TRBJ2-3; 9 nucleotides align to TRBD2. V was clipped by 5 bases and J by 0 bases; unmatched bases: 3. CDR3 length: 15 residues. Germline V gene lookup returns CDR1 MRHNA and CDR2 SNTAGT. The CDR3 DNA is TGTGCCAGCAGTCTTAGCGGGGGAAGCACAGATACGCAGTATTTT. Encoded protein: CASSLSGGSTDTQYF.

The rearrangement joins TRBV4-2 to TRBJ2-1; 12 bases map to TRBD1. V lost 1 base to trimming and J lost 5 bases; unmatched junction nucleotides: 6. This CDR3 has 17 amino acids. The germline V gene encodes CDR1 LGHNA and CDR2 YNFKEQ. CDR3 sequence: CASSQVLGQGADNEQFF. CDR3 DNA: TGTGCCAGCAGCCAAGTTTTGGGACAGGGGGCGGACAATGAGCAGTTCTTC.

V and J are TRBV7-8 and TRBJ2-7, with a tentative D call TRBD2 (6 bases). The CDR3 runs 18 residues. CDR1 and CDR2 (germline): SGHVS, FQNEAQ. V lost 0 bases and J lost 6, with 24 bases in between. The chain's CDR3 is CASSLALIGGILRGEQYF. In nucleotides, the CDR3 is TGTGCCAGCAGCTTAGCGTTGATCGGCGGGATCCTAAGGGGCGAGCAGTACTTC.

The CDR3 region is CASSPQRQVIEAFF. The CDR3 nucleotides are TGTGCCAGCTCACCCCAACGGCAGGTAATAGAAGCTTTCTTT. The chain carries TRBV18 and TRBJ1-1, with unresolved D. CDR3 size: 14 residues. Trimming shortened V by 3 bases and J by 8 bases, and 16 bases separated the two germline ends. Germline assignment: CDR1 KGHSH and CDR2 LQKENI.

The chain recombines TRBV11-3 with TRBJ1-3, with 9 nucleotides matching TRBD1. Looked up from germline, CDR1 is SGHNT and CDR2 is YENEEA. The V segment lost 5 bases and the J segment 2 bases; nucleotides outside the gene matches: 4. The CDR3 sequence is 15 residues long. Written as DNA, the CDR3 is TGTGCCAGCAGCCCGGGACAGGGTCCTGGAAACACCATATATTTT. It codes for CASSPGQGPGNTIYF.

The rearrangement joins TRBV7-8 to TRBJ2-1; TRBD1 agrees at 9 bases. The CDR3 contains 17 residues. Losses at the gene ends were 6 bases for V and 2 bases for J; bases not matched to a gene: 11. The germline CDR1 and CDR2 sequences are SGHVS and FQNEAQ. CDR3 nucleotides: TGTGCCAGCAGATCCACAGGGGGCAGAAGGACCTACAATGAGCAGTTCTTC. It specifies CASRSTGGRRTYNEQFF.

The chain joins TRBV25-1 to TRBJ1-4; 7 positions match TRBD1. Germline V gives CDR1 MGHDK, CDR2 SYGVNS. Unmatched junction bases numbered 8, after V lost 1 base and J lost 6 bases. The CDR3 consists of 16 residues. CDR3 DNA sequence: TGTGCCAGCAGTGAATGGGCAGGCGGGACAGATGAAAAACTGTTTTTT. Protein: CASSEWAGGTDEKLFF.

The gene calls are TRBV4-1 and TRBJ2-7; 10 bases align to TRBD2. Germline lookup yields CDR1 MGHRA and CDR2 YSYEKL. Losses at the gene ends were 1 base for V and 2 bases for J; bases not matched to a gene: 2. This CDR3 has 15 residues. The CDR3 region is CASSQATSGAYEQYF. DNA of the CDR3: TGCGCCAGCAGCCAAGCAACTAGCGGGGCCTACGAGCAGTACTTC.

This sequence joins TRBV7-2 and TRBJ1-4; TRBD1 agrees at 8 bases. The V segment lost 2 bases and the J segment 7 bases; nucleotides outside the gene matches: 3. The CDR3 runs to 14 residues. Germline CDR1 and CDR2: SGHTA and FQGNSA. The CDR3 nucleotides read TGTGCCAGCAGCTTACAGGGGGCGGGTGAAAAACTGTTTTTT. It codes for CASSLQGAGEKLFF. Supplemented by reference TRBV7-2 and TRBJ1-4, the full variable domain reads GAGVSQSPSNKVTEKGKDVELRCDPISGHTALYWYRQSLGQGLEFLIYFQGNSAPDKSGLPSDRFSAERTGGSVSTLTIQRTQQEDSAVYLCASSLQGAGEKLFFGSGTQLSVL.

The gene calls are TRBV6-5 and TRBJ1-2; no clear D. The germline V and J ends were trimmed by 6 bases and 1 base, with 15 bases remaining between them. This CDR3 spans 15 amino acids. In germline, CDR1 is MNHEY, CDR2 SVGAGI. Here the CDR3 reads CASRRGQENNYGYTF. The CDR3 DNA follows: TGTGCCAGCAGAAGAGGGCAGGAGAATAACTATGGCTACACCTTC.

The rearrangement links TRBV5-1 to TRBJ1-2; D is unresolved. This CDR3 spans 14 amino acids. Germline CDR1 is SGHRS and CDR2 is YFSETQ. V was shortened by 4 bases and J by 0 bases, with 10 bases between the two germline ends. CDR3 in amino acids: CASSAKVANYGYTF. The CDR3 nucleotides read TGCGCCAGCAGCGCGAAAGTTGCTAACTATGGCTACACCTTC.

The rearrangement links TRBV5-5 to TRBJ2-7; 7 nucleotides agree with TRBD1. The CDR3 is made up of 13 amino acids. Germline assignment: CDR1 SGHKS and CDR2 YYEKEE (reference sequence). Trimming cost V 5 bases and J 3 bases; bases outside gene matches: 5. The CDR3, as DNA: TGTGCCAGCAGTTCAGACAGGGACTACGAGCAGTACTTC. Translation gives CASSSDRDYEQYF.

This clone was counted once. The J gene is TRBJ2-5, the V gene TRBV24-1, with 8 bases identical to TRBD1. With V trimmed by 0 bases and J by 7 bases, 12 bases remained unmatched. This CDR3 is 17 amino acids long. Germline CDR1 is KGHDR and CDR2 is SFDVKD. The CDR3: CATSDLKDRVKGGTQYF. CDR3 coding DNA: TGTGCCACCAGTGATTTGAAGGACAGGGTTAAAGGTGGGACCCAGTACTTC.

The gene calls are TRBV7-3 and TRBJ1-6; tentative D call: TRBD1 (6 bases). This CDR3 spans 14 amino acids. In germline, CDR1 is SGHTA, CDR2 FQGTGA. The V and J ends lost 4 bases and 10 bases respectively, with 14 bases between them. CDR3 DNA sequence: TGTGCCAGCAGCTCGACGGGGGGCAGATCACCCCTCCACTTT. Its protein is CASSSTGGRSPLHF. Variable domain in full (rest from reference TRBV7-3 and TRBJ1-6): GAGVSQTPSNKVTEKGKYVELRCDPISGHTALYWYRQSLGQGPEFLIYFQGTGAADDSGLPNDRFFAVRPEGSVSTLKIQRTERGDSAVYLCASSSTGGRSPLHFGNGTRLTVT.

The J gene is TRBJ1-6, the V gene TRBV7-2; no definite D call. The CDR3 spans 13 residues. Trimming cost V 7 bases and J 7 bases, with 11 bases left between them. The germline V gene has CDR1 SGHTA and CDR2 FQGNSA. The CDR3 DNA is TGTGCCAGCATGAGCCTATTGAATTCACCCCTCCACTTT. This translates into CASMSLLNSPLHF. The variable domain in full, with the rest retrieved from reference TRBV7-2 and TRBJ1-6, is GAGVSQSPSNKVTEKGKDVELRCDPISGHTALYWYRQSLGQGLEFLIYFQGNSAPDKSGLPSDRFSAERTGGSVSTLTIQRTQQEDSAVYLCASMSLLNSPLHFGNGTRLTVT.

By sample fraction, this clone is large. The J gene is TRBJ2-7, the V gene TRBV2; D gene unclear. V was cut by 6 bases and J by 2 bases, with 8 bases left in between. The CDR3 spans 12 residues. Germline V gives CDR1 SNHLY, CDR2 FYNNEI. As DNA, the CDR3 is TGTGCCAGCAGGTATACAGCCTACGAGCAGTACTTC. Its translation is CASRYTAYEQYF.

This clone has only one observation. The chain couples TRBV4-3 to TRBJ2-7, with TRBD1 matching 9 bases. V lost 8 bases to trimming and J lost 0 bases; unmatched junction nucleotides: 2. The CDR3 loop spans 13 amino acids. Germline V gene sequence: CDR1 LGHNA, CDR2 YSLEER. The CDR3 region is CASSGQGSYEQYF. As DNA, the CDR3 is TGCGCCAGCTCGGGACAGGGCTCCTACGAGCAGTACTTC.

This clone was seen just once. The gene calls are TRBV7-2 and TRBJ2-1; 11 bases are shared with TRBD2. This CDR3 comprises 16 residues. V gave up 5 bases and J gave up 9 bases; unmatched junction bases: 12. The germline V gene encodes CDR1 SGHTA and CDR2 FQGNSA. CDR3 protein: CASSPQTSGSGPEQFF. CDR3 nucleotide sequence: TGTGCCAGCAGCCCGCAAACTAGCGGGAGCGGCCCTGAGCAGTTCTTC.

The genes are TRBV19 and TRBJ2-3; 9 nucleotides align to TRBD2. Germline CDR1 is LNHDA and CDR2 is SQIVND (reference sequence). Trimming at V came to 5 bases and at J to 0 bases, leaving 6 bases not matched to a gene. The CDR3 extends over 16 amino acids. The CDR3 coding sequence is TGTGCCAGTAGTGGGAGACTAGCGGCTAGCACAGATACGCAGTATTTT. Translated: CASSGRLAASTDTQYF.

This sequence joins TRBV28 and TRBJ2-3; 7 positions agree with TRBD1. The junction had 5 bases not matched to a gene; V was cut back by 4 bases and J by 1 base. The CDR3 length is 15 residues. Per the germline V gene, CDR1 is MDHEN and CDR2 is SYDVKM. The CDR3 here is CASSSRQGGTDTQYF. The CDR3 coding sequence is TGTGCCAGCAGTTCCCGACAGGGAGGCACAGATACGCAGTATTTT.

The chain employs TRBV10-3 and TRBJ2-1; no firm D call. Trimming stripped 3 bases from V and 8 bases from J, with 5 bases between. The V gene's germline CDR1 is ENHRY and CDR2 SYGVKD. The CDR3 sequence is 11 residues long. As DNA, the CDR3 is TGTGCCATCAGTGATCTCCATGAGCAGTTCTTC. It yields the protein CAISDLHEQFF.